The sequence of this T cell receptor (beta chain) was determined in a study of metastatic and nonmetastatic thyroid tumors. The wider study: Across blood and tumor or nodule tissue, repertoires from malignant and benign thyroid patients were compared with one another. Study observations and caveats: It was reported that TCR beta diversity was significantly higher in malignant thyroid tumors than benign nodules, in blood and tumor.

This clone was seen repeatedly, ten times or more. Its antigen is as yet unknown. TCRdb called clones again from the PCR reads with MiXCR. The profile shows about 93,000 clones, approximately 9% of them singletons. The CDR3 contains 17 residues. Trimming pared 2 bases from V and 0 bases from J, leaving 15 bases between. Per the germline V gene, CDR1 is MNHNS and CDR2 is SASEGT. Each patient went into thyroid surgery without having received any treatment. The clonotype originates from a female donor with papillary thyroid cancer or a benign thyroid nodule (not recorded which). Some clones in this sample may be carry-over from other donors' samples. The chain employs TRBV6-1 and TRBJ2-3; a weak D match, TRBD2 (5 bases). The specimen was blood. The CDR3 bases are TGTGCCAGCAGTGAACATATGACTATAACTAGCACAGATACGCAGTATTTT. Protein sequence: CASSEHMTITSTDTQYF.